This T cell receptor (beta chain) was profiled in a study of T-cell reconstitution after alpha-beta-depleted transplantation in children. Using unique molecular identifiers, the investigators prepared the TCRbeta library. TCRdb independently ran MiXCR on the PCR reads; one entry per CDR3 protein. The table has some 600,000 distinct CDR3 sequences, roughly 15% seen once. This clonotype originated in a human donor who donated a stem cell graft to a child with acute myeloid leukemia. Source: PBMCs from the stem cell graft donor, taken from the stem cell graft.

CDR3 DNA: TGCGCCAGCAGCCAAGAAGTGGGAGGGCCCTCCTATAATTCACCCCTCCACTTT. It translates to CASSQEVGGPSYNSPLHF. The chain couples TRBV4-3 to TRBJ1-6; D is uncertain. CDR3 length: 18 residues. Per germline, CDR1 LGHNA and CDR2 YSLEER. The germline V and J ends were trimmed by 0 bases and 0 bases, with 12 bases remaining between them.